This is a list of T cell receptor beta chains from one sample in a study of brain T cells in children with intractable seizures. The assay was immunoSEQ multiplex PCR, and TCRdb's table has in-frame clones only and misses some. This sample has about 80,000 clones, with around 91% found just once. The sequences come from peripheral blood, collected at surgery. Source of these receptors: a girl aged 2 to 10 with Rasmussen encephalitis and intractable seizures. Each CDR3 is given with its conserved first and last residue. A D gene is named only where the DNA matches it firmly. Size is stated for part of the rows, as once, few or many counts, or as a class when the clone is expanded.

TRBJ2-7,TRBD2,-,TRBV29-1,TGCAGCGTTGAGGACCCGACTAGCGGGAGCTCCTACGAGCAGTACTTC,CSVEDPTSGSSYEQYF
TRBJ1-2,-,-,TRBV9,TGTGCCAGCAGCGCTCAGGGTATGGCGGGCGCAGGATATGGCTACACCTTC,CASSAQGMAGAGYGYTF
TRBJ2-5,-,-,TRBV6-6,TGTGCCAGCAGTTTCGACGAGCAAGAGACCCAGTACTTC,CASSFDEQETQYF
TRBJ1-2,-,-,TRBV11-2,TGTGCCAGCAGCCTAGGACAGCGAGATAACTATGGCTACACCTTC,CASSLGQRDNYGYTF
TRBJ2-5,-,once,TRBV5-5,TGTGCCAGCACCTTAGGTTTGGAGCAAGAGACCCAGTACTTC,CASTLGLEQETQYF
TRBJ2-7,TRBD1,once,TRBV11-2,TGTGCCAGCAGCTCCAGGGGGCCCTACGAGCAGTACTTC,CASSSRGPYEQYF
TRBJ1-2,-,-,TRBV19,TGTGCCAGTAGTATTTTATCCCGACTTACCTATGGCTACACCTTC,CASSILSRLTYGYTF
TRBJ2-3,-,-,TRBV4-1,TGCGCCAGCAGCCACCTGGGGGGGGCCGGGAGAGATACGCAGTATTTT,CASSHLGGAGRDTQYF
TRBJ2-7,-,-,TRBV4-1,TGCGCCAGCAGCCAAGATCCAGGGACGGTCTCCTACGAGCAGTACTTC,CASSQDPGTVSYEQYF
TRBJ1-5,TRBD1,-,TRBV9,TGTGCCAGCAGCGTAAGGTTTTCAGGGGGCTGTCAGCCCCAGCATTTT,CASSVRFSGGCQPQHF
TRBJ1-5,-,-,TRBV6-1,TGTGCCAGCAGTGACGATGGACGGCTCCTCAATCAGCCCCAGCATTTT,CASSDDGRLLNQPQHF
TRBJ1-1,-,-,TRBV19,TGTGCCAGTACCGAATGGCCGAACACTGAAGCTTTCTTT,CASTEWPNTEAFF
TRBJ2-1,-,once,TRBV9,TGTGCCAGCAGCGTATCCGGGGACAATGAGCAGTTCTTC,CASSVSGDNEQFF
TRBJ1-1,-,-,TRBV3-1/TRBV3-2,-,CASSTLGAEAFF
TRBJ2-7,TRBD2,few,TRBV7-9,TGTGCCAGCAGCCCCGGGGTTGGTAGCGGGCTCTCCTACGAGCAGTACTTC,CASSPGVGSGLSYEQYF
TRBJ2-5,TRBD1,-,TRBV28,TGTGCCAGCAGCCGCGGACAGGGTAGAGAGACCCAGTACTTC,CASSRGQGRETQYF
TRBJ1-4,-,-,TRBV21-1,TGTGCCCAGGGGACAGGGATTAATGAAAAACTGTTTTTT,CAQGTGINEKLFF
TRBJ1-1,TRBD1,-,TRBV14,TGTGCCAGCAGCCGCAGGGGGCTAAACACTGAAGCTTTCTTT,CASSRRGLNTEAFF
TRBJ2-3,-,-,TRBV18,TGTGCCAGCTCACTGCCTGGACTTTTCACAGATACGCAGTATTTT,CASSLPGLFTDTQYF
TRBJ1-2,-,-,TRBV4-1,TGCGCCAGCAGCCAAGTATCGAGGGGGGACTATGGCTACACCTTC,CASSQVSRGDYGYTF
TRBJ1-5,TRBD1,-,TRBV4-1,TGCGCCAGCAGCCCTTCGGGGGGACAGGGGCATCAGCCCCAGCATTTT,CASSPSGGQGHQPQHF
TRBJ1-1,-,-,TRBV15,TGTGCCACCAGCAGAGGGGTTGAGACCGGGGGGAAAGCTTTCTTT,CATSRGVETGGKAFF
TRBJ2-3,-,once,TRBV5-1,TGCGCCAGCGAAGAGAACCCTAACCAACGGGATACGCAGTATTTT,CASEENPNQRDTQYF
TRBJ2-3,-,-,TRBV29-1,TGCAGCGAGGGGCAGATTCTTACAGATACGCAGTATTTT,CSEGQILTDTQYF
TRBJ1-1,-,-,TRBV7-9,TGTGCCAGCAGCGAGGAATACAAAGCTTTCTTT,CASSEEYKAFF
TRBJ2-5,-,-,TRBV6-1,TGTGCCAGCAGTGAAAATCGCAGGAGCCAAGAGACCCAGTACTTC,CASSENRRSQETQYF
TRBJ1-2,-,-,TRBV7-9,TGTGCCAGCAGCAAGGACGGCTATGGCTACACCTTC,CASSKDGYGYTF
TRBJ2-1,-,-,TRBV7-9,TGTGCCAGCAGCTCCCCTATGGGGAATGAGCAGTTCTTC,CASSSPMGNEQFF
TRBJ2-7,TRBD2,-,TRBV10-3,TGTGCCATCAGTCGACTAGCGTCCTACGAGCAGTACTTC,CAISRLASYEQYF
TRBJ2-1,TRBD2,-,TRBV10-2,TGCGCCAGCAGTGAGTCCCGGGTAGCGGGCGATGAGCAGTTCTTC,CASSESRVAGDEQFF
TRBJ1-2,TRBD1,-,TRBV4-1,TGCGCCAGCAGCCACGCACGGACAGGGGATGGCTACACCTTC,CASSHARTGDGYTF
TRBJ1-6,-,once,TRBV9,TGTGCCAGCAGCGTAGGACCGATTAATTCACCCCTCCACTTT,CASSVGPINSPLHF
TRBJ2-3,TRBD2,-,TRBV9,TGTGCCAGCAGCGTAGTAGCGCTAGCGGGAGGATCAGATACGCAGTATTTT,CASSVVALAGGSDTQYF
TRBJ1-6,-,few,TRBV30,TGTGCCTGGAGTGTATCCGGGGCCCTGAAAGTCCCCCTCCACTTT,CAWSVSGALKVPLHF
TRBJ2-1,TRBD1,-,TRBV27,TGTGCCAGCAGTTCACGGACAGGCGACAATGAGCAGTTCTTC,CASSSRTGDNEQFF
TRBJ2-2,TRBD1,once,TRBV2,TGTGCCAGCAGTGAAGCGAGGGACAGGGCGAACACCGGGGAGCTGTTTTTT,CASSEARDRANTGELFF
TRBJ1-4,-,-,TRBV10-3,TGTGCCATAGGGACGGCACCCCCAACTAATGAAAAACTGTTTTTT,CAIGTAPPTNEKLFF
TRBJ1-1,-,-,TRBV7-9,TGTGCCAGCAGCTTAGCGTTCAGGGGGAACACTGAAGCTTTCTTT,CASSLAFRGNTEAFF
TRBJ1-1,-,-,TRBV29-1,TGCAGCGTTGAAGAATCCCCAGTGGGCACTGAAGCTTTCTTT,CSVEESPVGTEAFF
TRBJ1-6,-,few,TRBV3-1/TRBV3-2,TGTGCCAGCAGCCAGCCAAGTTCACCCCTCCACTTT,CASSQPSSPLHF
TRBJ1-3,-,-,TRBV9,TGTGCCAGCAGCCCCCCCCACGGAGGCCTCAGCTCTGGAAACACCATATATTTT,CASSPPHGGLSSGNTIYF
TRBJ1-4,-,-,TRBV2,TGTGCCAGCAGTGCTGGACAGTCACCGTGGGTTGAAAAACTGTTTTTT,CASSAGQSPWVEKLFF
TRBJ2-3,-,medium-sized,TRBV2,TGTGCCAGCAGTTGGACGGTCGGGACAGATACGCAGTATTTT,CASSWTVGTDTQYF
TRBJ2-3,-,-,TRBV29-1,TGCAGCGTTCGAGGGGACTTGCGCCTCACAGATACGCAGTATTTT,CSVRGDLRLTDTQYF
TRBJ2-1,-,-,TRBV21-1,TGTGCCAGCAGCAAAGGCAACGGAGGGTGGGTTTATTGCACGGTTATCGATGAGCAGTTCTTC,CASSKGNGGWVYCTVIDEQFF
TRBJ1-5,-,-,TRBV30,TGTGCCTGGAGTGAAGGGACCGACGAATCGGCCCAGCATTTT,CAWSEGTDESAQHF
TRBJ1-1,-,-,TRBV5-1,TGCGCCAGCGGTACGGGCACGAACACTGAAGCTTTCTTT,CASGTGTNTEAFF
TRBJ2-7,-,-,TRBV6-5,TGTGCCAGCCGTACGAGAAGCTCCTACGAGCAGTACTTC,CASRTRSSYEQYF
TRBJ2-7,-,-,TRBV10-1,TGCGCCAGCAGTGAGTATGGCGGATCGAGCTCCTACGAGCAGTACTTC,CASSEYGGSSSYEQYF
TRBJ1-5,TRBD1,-,TRBV6-5,TGTGCCAGCAGCCTCGGGACAGGGATTCAGCCCCAGCATTTT,CASSLGTGIQPQHF